This TCR beta chain was found in a study of blood T cell repertoires in COVID-19. The authors' processing: Nucleated cell number was recorded as an estimate derived from reference gene primer amplification. Repertoires were generated with immunoSEQ multiplex PCR, while TCRdb's copy carries only in-frame clones and drops some. V, J and clone size reflect that table, while D and trimming were determined from the DNA. The sample consists of approximately 470,000 clones, around 90% of them appearing once. The CDR3 runs 18 residues. V trimming: 3 bases; J trimming: 0 bases; junction bases outside the gene matches: 13. From germline, CDR1 is MNHEY and CDR2 SMNVEV (reference sequence).

This TCR was sampled from a woman aged 18-29 years who had recovered from COVID-19. V gene TRBV27 combines with J gene TRBJ1-1; TRBD1 aligns across 7 bases. Sequencing was carried out using PBMCs or T cells enriched from blood (not recorded which). In DNA, the CDR3 is TGTGCCAGCAGTTTGAGAGGGGGCGCAGATTTCATGAACACTGAAGCTTTCTTT. This translates into CASSLRGGADFMNTEAFF.